This T cell receptor (beta chain) derives from a study of cytomegalovirus exposure and HLA in healthy donors. Amplification used 60 Vbeta primers and 13 Jbeta primers. Per the study methods: In a later analysis, of tens of millions of unique beta chains, around 9.9 million appeared in at least two donors. Measured with immunoSEQ multiplex PCR; TCRdb has only the in-frame clones, and not every one. That table gives V, J and clone size, and the DNA gave D and trimming. The data contain just under 95,000 clones, over 70% of them singletons. Trimming took 6 bases from V and 0 from J; bases not matched to a gene: 3. This CDR3 contains 15 residues. Germline V lookup: CDR1 MNHEY, CDR2 SVGAGI.

This receptor was obtained from a girl aged 2 to 10 in good health and CMV-seropositive. The sequenced sample consisted of PBMCs. This chain links TRBV6-5 with TRBJ2-2; 8 bases are shared with TRBD1. CDR3 in amino acids: CASRWTGTNTGELFF. DNA for the CDR3: TGTGCCAGCAGGTGGACAGGGACGAACACCGGGGAGCTGTTTTTT.